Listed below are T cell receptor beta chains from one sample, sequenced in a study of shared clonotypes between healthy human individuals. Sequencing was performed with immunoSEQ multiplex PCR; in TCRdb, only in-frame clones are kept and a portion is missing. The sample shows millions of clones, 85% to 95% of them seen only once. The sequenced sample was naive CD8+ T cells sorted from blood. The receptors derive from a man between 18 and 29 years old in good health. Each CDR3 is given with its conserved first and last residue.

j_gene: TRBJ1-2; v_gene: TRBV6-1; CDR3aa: CASRVGTANYGYTF
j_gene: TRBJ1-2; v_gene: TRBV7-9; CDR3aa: CASSLVGQGVDGYTF
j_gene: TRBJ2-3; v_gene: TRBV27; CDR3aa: CASSLTSGGEIDTQYF
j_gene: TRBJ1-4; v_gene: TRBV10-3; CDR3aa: CAISEGGMGEKLFF
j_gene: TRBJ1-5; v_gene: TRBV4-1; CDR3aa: CASSQEGRGIQPQHF
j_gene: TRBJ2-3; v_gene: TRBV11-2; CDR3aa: CASSLEWTSTDTQYF
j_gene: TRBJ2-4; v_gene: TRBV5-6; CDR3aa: CASSLAGNIQYF
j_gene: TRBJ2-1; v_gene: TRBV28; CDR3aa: CASSPPRAGGYNEQFF
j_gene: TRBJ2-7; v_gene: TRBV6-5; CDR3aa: CASSYSPDEQYF
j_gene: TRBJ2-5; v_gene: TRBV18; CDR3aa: CASSPDYQGQIEETQYF
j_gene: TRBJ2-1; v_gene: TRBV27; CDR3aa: CASSLLGQPILGNEQFF
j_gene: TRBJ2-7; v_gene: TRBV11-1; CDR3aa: CASSLTSGADEQYF
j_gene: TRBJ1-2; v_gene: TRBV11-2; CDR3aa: CASSTIPVLRGYTF
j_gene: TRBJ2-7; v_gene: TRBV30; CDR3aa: CAWSPVWFGYEQYF
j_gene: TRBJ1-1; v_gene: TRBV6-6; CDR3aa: CASSYSEGVNTEAFF
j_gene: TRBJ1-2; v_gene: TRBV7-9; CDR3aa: CASSLGGTDYGYTF
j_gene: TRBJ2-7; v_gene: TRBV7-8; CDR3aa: CASSLLDPIGYEQYF
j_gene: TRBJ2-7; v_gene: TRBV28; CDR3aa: CASSFSNRADGPYEQYF
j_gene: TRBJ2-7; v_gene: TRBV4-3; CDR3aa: CASSSYKIGLAGENEQYF
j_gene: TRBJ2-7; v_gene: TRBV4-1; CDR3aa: CASSQGERESYEQYF
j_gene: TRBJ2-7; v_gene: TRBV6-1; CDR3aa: CASSENYEQYF
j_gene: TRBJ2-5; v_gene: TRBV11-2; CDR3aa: CASSLDKETQYF
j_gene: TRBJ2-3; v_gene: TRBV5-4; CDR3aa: CASSFQGGDTQYF
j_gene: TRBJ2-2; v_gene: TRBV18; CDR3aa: CASPSFRLAGGTGELFF
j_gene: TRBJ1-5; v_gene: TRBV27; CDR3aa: CASSFVGPGDNQPQHF
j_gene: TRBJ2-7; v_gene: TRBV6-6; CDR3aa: CASSGEGQGSYEQYF
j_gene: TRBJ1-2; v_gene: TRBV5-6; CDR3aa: CASSSGANYGYTF
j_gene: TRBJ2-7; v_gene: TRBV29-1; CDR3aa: CSVALASVEQYF
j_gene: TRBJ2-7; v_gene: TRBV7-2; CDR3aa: CASSHPGQGRYEQYF
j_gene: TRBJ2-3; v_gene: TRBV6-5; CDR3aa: CASSLGTFGTDTQYF
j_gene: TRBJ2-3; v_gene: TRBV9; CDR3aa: CASSALAGGPDTQYF
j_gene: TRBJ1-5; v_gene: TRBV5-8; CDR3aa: CASSLMGDNQPQHF
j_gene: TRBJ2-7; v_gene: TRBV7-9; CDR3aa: CASSRRDSYEQYF
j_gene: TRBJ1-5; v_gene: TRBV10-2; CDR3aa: CASSVGQAGNQPQHF
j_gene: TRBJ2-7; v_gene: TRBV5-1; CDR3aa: CASSQGLTYEQYF
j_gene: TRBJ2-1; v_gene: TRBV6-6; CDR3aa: CASSYLAGETGKQFF
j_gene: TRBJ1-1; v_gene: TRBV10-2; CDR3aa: CASSESGGKEAFF